The rows below give T cell receptor beta chains drawn from one sample of a study of T cells in Graves' hyperthyroidism and ophthalmopathy. MiXCR was run by TCRdb on the multiplex PCR reads, yielding one entry per CDR3 protein. The sample gives under 450,000 distinct CDR3 sequences, 15% to 17% of which show up once; approximately 14% is in the top ten. The sample taken for sequencing was blood. All receptors come from a woman under 30 with Graves' hyperthyroidism. CDR3s include the opening cysteine and the closing phenylalanine or tryptophan. D genes are given only for firm matches. Some rows mark clone size as missing; the rest say once, few, many or name a class of expanded clone.

j_call: TRBJ1-3; cdr3_length: 14; clone_size: NA; v_call: TRBV10-2; d_call: NA; cdr3_nt: TGCGCCAGCACCCCGACACTCTCTGGAAACACCATATATTTT; cdr3_aa: CASTPTLSGNTIYF
j_call: TRBJ1-1; cdr3_length: 16; clone_size: NA; v_call: TRBV19; d_call: NA; cdr3_nt: TGTGCCAGTAGTATAGACGGCCGGACGGGGAACACTGAAGCTTTCTTT; cdr3_aa: CASSIDGRTGNTEAFF
j_call: TRBJ2-2; cdr3_length: 16; clone_size: many; v_call: TRBV7-8; d_call: NA; cdr3_nt: TGTGCCAGCAGCTACCTGGTGGGGGGGAACACCGGGGAGCTGTTTTTT; cdr3_aa: CASSYLVGGNTGELFF
j_call: TRBJ2-7; cdr3_length: 14; clone_size: NA; v_call: TRBV20-1; d_call: TRBD2; cdr3_nt: TGCAGTGGAGTCGCCGGGACTAGTGTACCCGAGCAGTACTTC; cdr3_aa: CSGVAGTSVPEQYF
j_call: TRBJ2-4; cdr3_length: 14; clone_size: many; v_call: TRBV18; d_call: NA; cdr3_nt: TGTGCCAGCTCACCAGGAGTAGCCAAAAACATTCAGTACTTC; cdr3_aa: CASSPGVAKNIQYF
j_call: TRBJ2-7; cdr3_length: 13; clone_size: many; v_call: TRBV7-2; d_call: NA; cdr3_nt: TGTGCCAGCAGCCTCAGGGGTGCGGAGGAGCAGTACTTC; cdr3_aa: CASSLRGAEEQYF
j_call: TRBJ1-3; cdr3_length: 17; clone_size: NA; v_call: TRBV7-8; d_call: NA; cdr3_nt: TGTGCCAGCAGCCCTGCCCGCTTCAGGGCGGCTGGAAACACCATATATTTT; cdr3_aa: CASSPARFRAAGNTIYF
j_call: TRBJ2-5; cdr3_length: 15; clone_size: few; v_call: TRBV5-4; d_call: NA; cdr3_nt: TGTGCCAGCAGCTCACAGGGTGGGCCCCAAGAGACCCAGTACTTC; cdr3_aa: CASSSQGGPQETQYF
j_call: TRBJ2-5; cdr3_length: 14; clone_size: many; v_call: TRBV9; d_call: NA; cdr3_nt: TGTGCCAGCAGCGTAGACAGCGGCCAAGAGACCCAGTACTTC; cdr3_aa: CASSVDSGQETQYF
j_call: TRBJ2-5; cdr3_length: 15; clone_size: few; v_call: TRBV12-3/TRBV12-4; d_call: TRBD2; cdr3_nt: TGTGCCAGCAGCCAACCGGGACTAGGGGGGGAGACCCAGTACTTC; cdr3_aa: CASSQPGLGGETQYF
j_call: TRBJ2-1; cdr3_length: 15; clone_size: NA; v_call: TRBV7-9; d_call: TRBD2; cdr3_nt: TGTGCCAGCAGCTTAGTTGCGGGGGGTCTCAATGAGCAGTTCTTC; cdr3_aa: CASSLVAGGLNEQFF
j_call: TRBJ1-2; cdr3_length: 16; clone_size: NA; v_call: TRBV3-1; d_call: NA; cdr3_nt: TGTACCAGCAGCCAAGGTTCCGGTGGTTGGGTCGATGGCTACACCTTC; cdr3_aa: CTSSQGSGGWVDGYTF
j_call: TRBJ2-2; cdr3_length: 20; clone_size: NA; v_call: TRBV6-6; d_call: TRBD2; cdr3_nt: TGTGCCAGCAGTTACTCCTCAGGTCCGACTAGCGGGAGAGGTACCGGGGAGCTGTTTTTT; cdr3_aa: CASSYSSGPTSGRGTGELFF
j_call: TRBJ2-3; cdr3_length: 14; clone_size: many; v_call: TRBV2; d_call: NA; cdr3_nt: TGTGCCAGCAGTGAAGGGCAGTTGACTAATACGCAGTATTTT; cdr3_aa: CASSEGQLTNTQYF
j_call: TRBJ2-1; cdr3_length: 15; clone_size: many; v_call: TRBV10-3; d_call: TRBD2; cdr3_nt: TGTGCCATCAGTGCGGCGGGAGGGCCGTCCGATGAGCAGTTCTTC; cdr3_aa: CAISAAGGPSDEQFF
j_call: TRBJ2-2; cdr3_length: 14; clone_size: many; v_call: TRBV3-1; d_call: NA; cdr3_nt: TGTGCCAGCAGCCAGCAGGGTGGAACCGGGGAGCTGTTTTTT; cdr3_aa: CASSQQGGTGELFF
j_call: TRBJ2-1; cdr3_length: 14; clone_size: many; v_call: TRBV11-2; d_call: TRBD2; cdr3_nt: TGTGCCAGCCGCGGCGCGGGAGGGGACAATGAGCAGTTCTTC; cdr3_aa: CASRGAGGDNEQFF
j_call: TRBJ2-2; cdr3_length: 16; clone_size: NA; v_call: TRBV6-1; d_call: NA; cdr3_nt: TGTGCCAGCAGCTTATTAGGGGAACCGAACACCGGGGAGCTGTTTTTT; cdr3_aa: CASSLLGEPNTGELFF
j_call: TRBJ2-5; cdr3_length: 15; clone_size: few; v_call: TRBV7-9; d_call: NA; cdr3_nt: TGTGCCAGCAGCCTACAGGCGGGGGCCAAAGAGACCCAGTACTTC; cdr3_aa: CASSLQAGAKETQYF
j_call: TRBJ1-1; cdr3_length: 14; clone_size: NA; v_call: TRBV4-1; d_call: TRBD1; cdr3_nt: TGCGCCAGCAGCCCTACAGGGGGCAAAACTGAAGCTTTCTTT; cdr3_aa: CASSPTGGKTEAFF
j_call: TRBJ2-7; cdr3_length: 17; clone_size: NA; v_call: TRBV4-1; d_call: NA; cdr3_nt: TGCGCCAGCAGCCAAGGAGTGGTGGAGGGGGCCACCTACGAGCAGTACTTC; cdr3_aa: CASSQGVVEGATYEQYF
j_call: TRBJ1-4; cdr3_length: 15; clone_size: many; v_call: TRBV6-1; d_call: NA; cdr3_nt: TGTGCCAGTTCCGGGTACTCTACCACTAATGAAAAACTGTTTTTT; cdr3_aa: CASSGYSTTNEKLFF
j_call: TRBJ2-3; cdr3_length: 15; clone_size: few; v_call: TRBV9; d_call: TRBD1; cdr3_nt: TGTGCCAGCAGCGTCGGGACAGGGGGCCCAGATACGCAGTATTTT; cdr3_aa: CASSVGTGGPDTQYF
j_call: TRBJ2-3; cdr3_length: 16; clone_size: many; v_call: TRBV11-2; d_call: NA; cdr3_nt: TGTGCCAGCAGCTTTCGGTCGAAATACCGCACAGATACGCAGTATTTT; cdr3_aa: CASSFRSKYRTDTQYF
j_call: TRBJ2-7; cdr3_length: 15; clone_size: NA; v_call: TRBV6-5; d_call: TRBD1; cdr3_nt: TGTGCCAGCAGTTCCTCTCGACAGGGTAACTACGAGCAGTACTTC; cdr3_aa: CASSSSRQGNYEQYF